These 17 T cell receptor beta chains came from one sample sequenced in a study of blood T cell repertoires in COVID-19. Only in-frame clones appear in the TCRdb table, and some are missing; sequencing was by immunoSEQ multiplex PCR. The repertoire holds 90,000 to 120,000 clones, 89% seen once, with roughly 4.6% in the top ten. The sequencing input was peripheral blood. The receptors stem from a man aged 40-49 years with active or convalescent COVID-19.

The rearrangement links TRBV15 to TRBJ2-7; D is unresolved. Deletions cut 0 bases from V and 0 bases from J, with 9 bases between. CDR1 LNHNV and CDR2 YYDKDF come from the germline V gene (reference sequence). The CDR3 contains 15 residues. The CDR3 region has the DNA TGTGCCACCAGCAGAGAGCAGGCCGTCTCCTACGAGCAGTACTTC. Translation gives CATSREQAVSYEQYF.

The chain carries TRBV18 and TRBJ1-1; TRBD1 matches at 7 bases. Germline CDR1 reads KGHSH; CDR2 reads LQKENI. The CDR3 contains 15 residues. J was trimmed by 6 bases and V by 0 bases; bases with no gene match: 7. The CDR3, as DNA: TGTGCCAGCTCACCACCACAAGGGGGCCTCGCTGAAGCTTTCTTT. It specifies CASSPPQGGLAEAFF. Supplemented by reference TRBV18 and TRBJ1-1, the full variable domain reads NAGVMQNPRHLVRRRGQEARLRCSPMKGHSHVYWYRQLPEEGLKFMVYLQKENIIDESGMPKERFSAEFPKEGPSILRIQQVVRGDSAAYFCASSPPQGGLAEAFFGQGTRLTVV.

The rearrangement joins TRBV15 to TRBJ2-7, with D perhaps matching TRBD2 (5 bases). The germline gives CDR1 LNHNV, CDR2 YYDKDF (reference sequence). This CDR3 region has 16 residues. V dropped 2 bases and J dropped 1 base, with 15 bases sitting between them. CDR3 region: CATSRSLGSNSYEQYF. The CDR3 nucleotides read TGTGCCACCAGCAGAAGTTTAGGGAGTAATTCCTACGAGCAGTACTTC.

CDR3: CASRALRAETRDTQYF. The DNA for the CDR3 is TGTGCCAGCAGGGCCCTCCGTGCGGAAACAAGAGATACGCAGTATTTT. V and J are TRBV28 and TRBJ2-3; D gene unclear. Trimming pared 6 bases from V and 5 bases from J, leaving 21 bases between. The germline gives CDR1 MDHEN, CDR2 SYDVKM. The CDR3 spans 16 residues.

The rearrangement links TRBV11-2 to TRBJ2-7; D not resolved. The V and J ends lost 8 bases and 3 bases respectively, with 11 bases between them. Germline CDR1 is SGHAT and CDR2 is FQNNGV. The CDR3 extends over 12 amino acids. This CDR3 reads CASGDWNYEQYF. The CDR3 DNA reads as TGTGCCAGCGGAGACTGGAACTACGAGCAGTACTTC.

CDR3 in DNA: TGTGCCAGCAGCTTAGTCTTAGGGGGACCCCCGAACACCGGGGAGCTGTTTTTT. This codes for CASSLVLGGPPNTGELFF. The J gene is TRBJ2-2, the V gene TRBV7-2; possibly TRBD1 for D (6 bases). CDR3 length: 18 amino acids. V was cut by 1 base and J by 0 bases, with 15 bases left in between. Looked up from germline, CDR1 is SGHTA and CDR2 is FQGNSA.

This chain links TRBV7-8 with TRBJ2-7; 7 bases line up with TRBD1. The CDR3 is made up of 16 amino acids. Germline loops: CDR1 SGHVS, CDR2 FQNEAQ. V shed 2 bases and J 3 bases; nucleotides not matched to a gene: 10. CDR3 loop: CASSLRVPRQGYEQYF. Here the CDR3 DNA reads TGTGCCAGCAGCTTAAGGGTGCCCAGACAGGGCTACGAGCAGTACTTC.

This sequence joins TRBV9 and TRBJ2-1, with 9 bases lining up with TRBD2. Germline V lookup: CDR1 SGDLS, CDR2 YYNGEE. The CDR3 is 15 residues long. V dropped 0 bases and J dropped 4; count of bases not matched to a gene: 2. Here the CDR3 DNA reads TGTGCCAGCAGCGTAGAGGGACTAGCATACAATGAGCAGTTCTTC. This translates into CASSVEGLAYNEQFF.

V gene TRBV6-2 or TRBV6-3 combines with J gene TRBJ2-3, with 7 positions matching TRBD2. V lost 1 base and J lost 5; bases outside the gene matches: 6. This CDR3 region has 15 residues. Germline values: CDR1 MNHEY, CDR2 SVGEGT. Here the CDR3 reads CASSYLGRAKDTQYF. DNA for the CDR3: TGTGCCAGCAGTTACTTGGGGAGGGCCAAAGATACGCAGTATTTT.

The chain couples TRBV27 to TRBJ1-5; no definite D call. This CDR3 is built from 17 residues. Trimming left V 0 bases short and J 4 bases short, with 16 bases between. Per germline, CDR1 MNHEY and CDR2 SMNVEV (reference sequence). CDR3 loop: CASSLSAGSRGNQPQHF. CDR3 DNA sequence: TGTGCCAGCAGTTTATCAGCGGGTTCCCGGGGAAATCAGCCCCAGCATTTT.

The chain is built from TRBV5-1 and TRBJ1-4; a weak D match, TRBD1 (6 bases). CDR1 and CDR2 from the germline V gene are SGHRS and YFSETQ. The V end lost 0 bases, the J end lost 8 bases, and 11 bases lay between the germline ends. This CDR3 has 14 amino acids. The CDR3 sequence is CASSLGQVGEKLFF. DNA for the CDR3: TGCGCCAGCAGCTTGGGACAGGTTGGGGAAAAACTGTTTTTT.

The chain couples TRBV2 to TRBJ1-6; 7 bases line up with TRBD1. This CDR3 is built from 14 residues. The trim removed 8 bases at V and 8 bases at J, leaving 9 bases unmatched. Germline-derived CDR1 and CDR2 are SNHLY and FYNNEI. The CDR3 DNA sequence: TGTGCCAGCCTCAAGTTACAGGGGTATTCACCCCTCCACTTT. It specifies CASLKLQGYSPLHF.

This chain connects TRBV10-3 to TRBJ2-7; D might be TRBD1 (5 bases). Looked up from germline, CDR1 is ENHRY and CDR2 is SYGVKD. The V end lost 5 bases, the J end lost 2 bases, and 7 bases lay between the germline ends. The CDR3 covers 12 residues. The CDR3 bases are TGTGCCATCAGTCAGGGAACCTACGAGCAGTACTTC. This gives the protein CAISQGTYEQYF.

The chain joins TRBV5-8 to TRBJ2-3; tentatively, D is TRBD2 (6 bases). CDR3 size: 18 residues. Looked up from germline, CDR1 is SGHTS and CDR2 is YDEGEE. V was cut by 4 bases and J by 5 bases, with 26 bases left in between. The CDR3 nucleotides read TGTGCCAGCAGCCGGCCGAAATTGGGAGGTGGTTCCGGAGATACGCAGTATTTT. Translation gives CASSRPKLGGGSGDTQYF.

The chain links TRBV7-2 to TRBJ1-4; D might be TRBD1 (6 bases). There are 14 residues in the CDR3. Trimming removed 4 bases from V and 5 bases from J, with 11 bases in between. Germline V gene data show CDR1 as SGHTA and CDR2 as FQGNSA. The CDR3 coding sequence is TGTGCCAGCAGCTGGACAGACACCAATGAAAAACTGTTTTTT. This encodes CASSWTDTNEKLFF.

The chain is built from TRBV19 and TRBJ2-3; 7 bases agree with TRBD1. Unmatched junction bases numbered 15, after V lost 10 bases and J lost 5 bases. The CDR3 consists of 15 residues. Germline CDR1 is LNHDA and CDR2 is SQIVND (reference sequence). The CDR3 sequence: CATSLLTGREDTQYF. DNA for the CDR3: TGTGCCACCTCGCTATTGACAGGGAGAGAAGATACGCAGTATTTT.

V usage is TRBV30 and J usage is TRBJ2-7; TRBD2 is a possible D gene (6 bases). Trimming pared 5 bases from V and 10 bases from J, leaving 15 bases between. CDR1 is GTSNPN, CDR2 SVGIG, per germline (reference sequence). The CDR3 sequence is 11 residues long. Written as DNA, the CDR3 is TGTGCCTGGGGGCCGGGAGTCGGACAGTACTTC. This encodes CAWGPGVGQYF.